This T cell receptor beta chain was captured in a study of T cell repertoires in ileal Crohn's disease (dated by TCRdb to the late 2010s). The study in broad terms: Median disease duration was roughly 8.2 years, and about a third of patients were identified as active smokers at the time of surgery. A total of approximately 170 mucosal samples from around 57 patients were sequenced, collected from several sites on the surgical specimen as well as at postoperative endoscopy. A prospective multicentre cohort supplied the roughly 57 Crohn's disease patients whose TCR repertoires were analysed. Surgery was performed for a complication in all patients, with stricturing disease in approximately 60% and penetrating disease in roughly 39%. Postoperative therapy was given to about half of the patients, with thiopurines administered to more than 10 patients and anti-TNF agents administered to around 19 patients. Endoscopic postoperative recurrence was defined by a Rutgeerts score above i0. The study was conducted in parallel with a multicentre cohort that was designed to identify predictors of early endoscopic recurrence following ileocolonic resection.

The CDR1 and CDR2 encoded by the germline V gene are SGHTA and FQGTGA. Taken from cysteine to phenylalanine, the CDR3 has 14 residues. CDR3 DNA is the only sequence kept; it has 42 bases, read in frame from the first base. Cut back by 6 bases and 5 bases, the V and J ends lie 16 bases apart. For commercial TCRB immunosequencing, around 500 nanograms of biopsy DNA were submitted for each sample. Adaptive Biotechnology amplified CDR3 regions from genomic DNA with a two-step multiplex PCR that controlled for amplification bias. The first PCR used primers for every V and J gene segment; the second PCR added barcodes and Illumina adapters. CDR3 libraries were sequenced on an Illumina instrument. The source study handled its data this way. Analysis combined the vendor-provided pipelines with custom analysis of raw data in R/Bioconductor under R version 3.3.0. Clonality, ranging from 0 to 1, was calculated as the inverse of the normalised Shannon entropy of all productive clones. High-frequency clones were defined as the share of the repertoire taken up by the top 100 clones, keeping only clones that passed a 95% confidence test. Overlap between samples was measured with the Morisita-Horn index, while repertoire diversity was measured with the Simpson index. TCRdb obtained this table from immuneACCESS and retained in-frame rearrangements with V and J assigned. These tables miss some clones; where compared with another copy, unresolved V genes account for less than half of the shortfall, and the remainder is unexplained. V and J calls and clone size are those listed in that table; D and trimming were worked out from the DNA. In all, the sample holds 17,000 or so clones, and almost 90% of those were seen once. The ten largest clones capture about 6% of the sample.

Beyond this particular receptor, the publication reports: Higher percentages of high-frequency clones at the time of surgery were linked to endoscopic recurrence, and every patient with clonality above 26.8% (18/57) had recurrence. Only a subgroup of patients, of unstated size, had their mucosal CD4 and CD8 T cells sorted and sequenced. A significantly higher proportion of clonal expansions was observed in active smokers at surgery than in non-smokers (roughly 24% vs 19%, p=0.02). Compared with CD4 T cells, sorted CD8 T cells held more high-frequency clones, which suggests that the mucosal expansions were mostly CD8.

To be eligible, patients had to be adults with ileal or ileocolonic Crohn's disease and an indication for ileocolonic resection. Whole ileal mucosal biopsies were stored frozen at -80°C before DNA extraction. A TRizol-based method was used to extract genomic DNA from the frozen whole biopsies, and the DNA was quantified with a NanoDrop 2000 spectrophotometer. As regards this clone: Its antigen is not yet known. No per-base quality is available; no much larger clone lies one base away.

The rearranged segments are TRBV7-3 and TRBJ1-1, and perhaps TRBD1 as D gene, on 5 matching bases. This sequence was found in an adult with Crohn's disease. Input material: ileal tissue. The CDR3 protein sequence reads: CASRPNQGATEAFF. The bases are TGTGCCAGCAGGCCGAACCAGGGTGCGACTGAAGCTTTCTTT.